This T cell receptor (beta chain) was captured in a study of vaccination effects on CD4 cells after COVID-19. The study's findings and limits: The vaccine-induced clones of healthy vaccinees included only 1 of 255 that cross-reacted with common cold coronaviruses.

Repertoires were generated with immunoSEQ multiplex PCR, while TCRdb's copy carries only in-frame clones and drops some. This table holds 55,000 to 75,000 clones, approximately 79% found once. Germline lookup yields CDR1 SGHNT and CDR2 YYREEE (reference sequence). CDR3 length equals 15 residues. The ends were cut back, 1 base at V and 8 bases at J, with 18 bases in the middle. Before sequencing took place, the ViraFEST assay used viral peptide pools to expand antigen-specific CD4+ T cells. Isolation of CD4+ T cells took place after about ten days of culture. All vaccine recipients tested negative for nucleocapsid antibodies and had never contracted SARS-CoV-2 infection. For this clone: No antigen is known for it.

The sequencing used CD4+ T cells from PBMCs cultured with HCoV-NL63 spike peptides, collected before COVID-19 vaccination. The chain couples TRBV5-4 to TRBJ1-2, with D perhaps matching TRBD1 (6 bases). This receptor was identified in a human donor who received a COVID-19 vaccine. As DNA, the CDR3 is TGTGCCAGCAGCTTGTCACCAGGGGCCCCGCCGGGCTACACCTTC. It codes for CASSLSPGAPPGYTF.